Reported below is one TCR beta chain. As for treatment: some 19 received Ad26.COV2.S at low or high dose, single or two shots; several received placebo; per-sample allocation not given. Sampling occurred on day 63 after the first vaccine or placebo injection. Immunization relied on an Ad26 vector, which expressed Wuhan-strain SARS-CoV-2 spike. Data came from immunoSEQ multiplex PCR; TCRdb stores just in-frame clones and leaves some out. The sample has over 200,000 clones, around nine tenths seen once. The sample belongs to a study of Ad26.COV2.S vaccination and SARS-CoV-2 variants. Background on the study: Ad26.COV2.S shots went into the muscle once or twice, 56 days apart.

CDR1 and CDR2 (germline): LGHNA, YSLEER. The CDR3 length is 14 residues. Deletions cut 1 base from V and 3 bases from J, with 10 bases between. This chain joins TRBV4-3 and TRBJ2-7, with D perhaps being TRBD1 or TRBD2 (5 bases each). The sample here was peripheral blood, taken in a trial of Ad26.COV2.S vaccine versus placebo. The receptor comes from a person between 18 and 60 years old who received the Ad26.COV2.S COVID-19 vaccine or a placebo. The CDR3 is CASSQARGRYEQYF. In DNA, the CDR3 is TGCGCCAGCAGCCAAGCGAGGGGCCGCTACGAGCAGTACTTC.